Shown below are 7 T cell receptor beta chains from a single sample sequenced in a study of cytomegalovirus exposure and HLA in healthy donors. The PCR ran on 60 Vbeta and 13 Jbeta primers. The protocol was immunoSEQ multiplex PCR, while the TCRdb copy is restricted to in-frame clones and leaves out a portion. The sample yields 150,000 to 200,000 clones, 87% seen once. Source material: PBMCs. Every receptor here comes from a girl under three years old in good health and CMV-seronegative.

V gene TRBV18 combines with J gene TRBJ2-1; TRBD2 matches 7 bases. This CDR3 contains 14 residues. The V gene end was trimmed by 2 bases and the J gene end by 6 bases; junction bases not matched to a gene: 4. Germline assignment: CDR1 KGHSH and CDR2 LQKENI. CDR3 in DNA: TGTGCCAGCTCACCAGCCTCGGGGGGCAATGAGCAGTTCTTC. It translates to CASSPASGGNEQFF.

J is TRBJ1-5 and V is TRBV6-5, with D maybe TRBD1 (6 bases). Per germline, CDR1 MNHEY and CDR2 SVGAGI. There are 14 residues in the CDR3. The ends were cut back, 6 bases at V and 0 bases at J, with 9 bases in the middle. In DNA form, the CDR3 reads TGTGCCAGCAGCCGACAGGATAGCAATCAGCCCCAGCATTTT. This sequence encodes CASSRQDSNQPQHF.

The CDR3 nucleotides are TGTGCCAGCAGCCCTCGGGACAGGGTGTGGGGGAGCTCCTACAATGAGCAGTTCTTC. Its translation: CASSPRDRVWGSSYNEQFF. The gene calls are TRBV7-9 and TRBJ2-1; TRBD1 aligns across 9 bases. J was trimmed by 0 bases and V by 5 bases; bases with no gene match: 14. This CDR3 is 19 amino acids long. Germline V gene lookup returns CDR1 SEHNR and CDR2 FQNEAQ (reference sequence).

The rearrangement uses TRBV5-1 and TRBJ1-4; D is perhaps TRBD1 (5 bases). The germline V gene encodes CDR1 SGHRS and CDR2 YFSETQ. V was clipped by 4 bases and J by 5 bases, with 12 bases between them. The CDR3 has 14 residues. The CDR3 region is CASSRDGRNEKLFF. CDR3 nucleotides: TGCGCCAGCAGCCGGGACGGGAGAAATGAAAAACTGTTTTTT.

The chain joins TRBV5-6 to TRBJ2-5; 7 bases are a match to TRBD1. The CDR3 runs to 17 residues. The V gene's germline CDR1 is SGHDT and CDR2 YYEEEE. V lost 2 bases to trimming and J lost 4 bases; unmatched junction nucleotides: 14. This chain's CDR3 is CASSLLGSTGVLETQYF. The DNA for the CDR3 is TGTGCCAGCAGCTTATTGGGCTCTACAGGGGTACTAGAGACCCAGTACTTC. The full variable domain, with the rest looked up from reference TRBV5-6 and TRBJ2-5, is DAGVTQSPTHLIKTRGQQVTLRCSPKSGHDTVSWYQQALGQGPQFIFQYYEEEERQRGNFPDRFSGHQFPNYSSELNVNALLLGDSALYLCASSLLGSTGVLETQYFGPGTRLLVL.

The chain joins TRBV5-1 to TRBJ2-7; D gene uncertain. Germline values: CDR1 SGHRS, CDR2 YFSETQ. V lost 0 bases and J 7 bases, leaving 11 bases between the germline ends. The CDR3 consists of 13 residues. The CDR3 bases are TGCGCCAGCAGCTTGGACATACTACGAGAGCAGTACTTC. Translating gives CASSLDILREQYF. Full variable domain (missing parts from reference TRBV5-1 and TRBJ2-7): KAGVTQTPRYLIKTRGQQVTLSCSPISGHRSVSWYQQTPGQGLQFLFEYFSETQRNKGNFPGRFSGRQFSNSRSEMNVSTLELGDSALYLCASSLDILREQYFGPGTRLTVT.

The V and J genes are TRBV7-2 and TRBJ1-2; D is unresolved. The CDR3 runs 12 residues. V lost 8 bases and J 2 bases, leaving 9 bases between the germline ends. Germline V gives CDR1 SGHTA, CDR2 FQGNSA. CDR3 region: CASLLGNYGYTF. As DNA, the CDR3 is TGTGCCAGCCTACTCGGGAACTATGGCTACACCTTC.